The rows below give T cell receptor beta chains drawn from one sample of a study of blood T cell repertoires in COVID-19. Sequenced by immunoSEQ multiplex PCR; TCRdb stores in-frame clones only, minus some. The sample carries 25,000 to 35,000 clones, over 75% recorded once. The specimen sequenced was peripheral blood. The receptors were gathered from a human donor with active COVID-19. The donor label of this sample is uncertain. Each CDR3 is given with its conserved first and last residue. A D gene is named only where the DNA matches it firmly. Clone size is stated in some rows and not others, as once, few, many or a class when expanded.

cdr3_length clone_size j_call d_call v_call cdr3_nt cdr3_aa
8 NA TRBJ1-2 NA TRBV20-1 TGCAGTGCCGAACTCTACACCTTC CSAELYTF
21 NA TRBJ2-7 TRBD1 TRBV23-1 TGCGCCAGCAGTCCCCATATGTCCATTCGACAGGGGGCAGCTGTGACCTACGAGCAGTACTTC CASSPHMSIRQGAAVTYEQYF
15 NA TRBJ2-7 TRBD2 TRBV9 TGTGCCAGCAGCGTAACAGCGGGGGTCTCCTACGAGCAGTACTTC CASSVTAGVSYEQYF
16 NA TRBJ1-1 NA TRBV6-2/TRBV6-3 TGTGCCAGCAGTCACCCGAGGGCAGGGGTGAACACTGAAGCTTTCTTT CASSHPRAGVNTEAFF
16 NA TRBJ2-4 NA TRBV5-4 TGTGCCAGCAGCTTGGATAGGCCAGGGGCAACAAACATTCAGTACTTC CASSLDRPGATNIQYF
15 NA TRBJ2-5 TRBD1 TRBV19 TGTGCCAGTAGTTCGTATGGACAGGGCGGTGAGACCCAGTACTTC CASSSYGQGGETQYF
15 NA TRBJ2-3 TRBD2 TRBV30 TGTGCCTGGAGTGTACGGGGGGGCGTCACAGATACGCAGTATTTT CAWSVRGGVTDTQYF
15 NA TRBJ2-3 NA TRBV7-2 TGTGCCAGCAGCTTAGTTGCGGGGAGCACAGATACGCAGTATTTT CASSLVAGSTDTQYF
18 NA TRBJ2-1 TRBD1 TRBV27 TGTGCCAGCAGTACCCGAAAGCGAACAGGGGGCGGTTACAATGAGCAGTTCTTC CASSTRKRTGGGYNEQFF
16 NA TRBJ2-5 TRBD2 TRBV7-3 TGTGCCAGCAGCTTAACTGGCGGGGGAACTTTTGAGACCCAGTACTTC CASSLTGGGTFETQYF
15 once TRBJ1-6 NA TRBV28 TGTGCCAGCAGTCCTGCTGGGGAGGTCCATTCACCCCTCCACTTT CASSPAGEVHSPLHF
14 once TRBJ2-7 TRBD2 TRBV19 TGTGCCAGTAGTACTAGCGGGGACAGCTACGAGCAGTACTTC CASSTSGDSYEQYF
12 NA TRBJ1-1 NA TRBV12-3/TRBV12-4 TGTGCCAGCAGTTTACTCCGCCCGGGAGCTTTCTTT CASSLLRPGAFF